This T cell receptor beta chain stems from a study of blood T cell repertoires in COVID-19 (dated by TCRdb to between 2020 and 2021). Turning to the overall study: Collaborator samples came from the United States, Italy and Spain and covered acute and convalescent phases of COVID-19. Subjects who had been exposed to COVID-19, were actively infected with it, or had recovered from it provided the deeply sampled blood TCRbeta repertoires that made up the dataset. The prospective study material was composed of cDNA or gDNA derived from T cells, B-cell-depleted T cells, or PBMCs. A freely available public database, intended as a resource for researchers studying the immune response to SARS-CoV-2, is where the repertoires were released. Nearly every sample came with metadata listing a de-identified subject ID, COVID-19 status, age in years and sex. The samples were drawn from the first 160 participants of the ongoing ImmuneRACE study and from 1,254 subjects provided by 6 global collaborators. Where available, HLA class I and class II types were obtained from metadata supplied by the sample provider rather than from assay-based typing. Findings and caveats that apply to the study as a whole: How much clinical and demographic metadata was included differed by source and by participant, and the metadata was provided uncurated.

V lost 4 bases and J lost 7 bases; the stretch between them is 10 bases long. CDR1 and CDR2 are read off the germline V gene as MGHDK and SYGVNS. The CDR3 contains 13 residues, cysteine and phenylalanine counted. Of the read, only the CDR3 DNA is kept; its 39 bases are in frame from base 1. Remarks on this clone: The antigen it binds to is not known. Nothing much larger sits one base from this clone, and base qualities are not available.

TCRbeta CDR3 regions were amplified from genomic DNA by means of the immunoSEQ Assay, a bias-controlled multiplex PCR. The authors' analysis ran thus. Nucleated cell counts per sample were estimated from amplification of reference gene primers within the assay. Sequence reads were collapsed and filtered to measure the absolute abundance of every unique TCRbeta CDR3 rearrangement. For each sample, productive Simpson clonality was calculated as the square root of Simpson's diversity index over productive rearrangements. TCRdb mirrors the immuneACCESS table, restricted to in-frame sequences. Some clones are absent from its copies; in checked studies, under half trace to an unresolved V gene, and the reason for the others is unknown. D and trimming were read from the DNA, whereas the V and J calls and clone size are those reported in that table. The table for this sample lists some 150,000 clones; about 79% of them were counted only once. The leading ten clones occupy 7% to 10% of the sample.

Participants in the prospective study were enrolled through a virtual design, were aged 18 to 89 years, and lived in roughly 24 United States geographic areas. Cohort assignment in the prospective study relied on participant-reported clinical history from a screening survey and a study questionnaire. For ImmuneRACE Cohort 3, a participant was defined as recovered based on two consecutive negative NP/OP PCR tests, clearance by a healthcare professional, or resolution of symptoms. In the prospective study, mobile phlebotomists collected whole blood, serum and a nasopharyngeal or oropharyngeal swab from each participant. Over a 2-month period, participants in the prospective study had the option of providing additional blood draws and questionnaires. Before DNA extraction, blood samples from the prospective study were shipped at room temperature or frozen.

The sequence is built from TRBV25-1 and TRBJ1-4; TRBD1 is a possible D gene, resting on 6 matching bases. Source material: PBMCs or T cells enriched from blood (not recorded which). The sequence derives from a man in his fifties who had recovered from COVID-19. The DNA is TGTGCCAGCAGTGTGGGACAACTTGAAAAACTGTTTTTT. This sequence encodes CASSVGQLEKLFF.